This T cell receptor (beta chain) was documented in a study of blood T cell repertoires in COVID-19. Study summary: Samples taken during acute and convalescent COVID-19 were collected in the United States, Italy and Spain.

The ends lost 1 base at V and 3 bases at J; junction bases unmatched: 4. There are 15 residues in the CDR3. Germline V lookup: CDR1 SGHKS, CDR2 YYEKEE (reference sequence). A Seattle source enrolled patients during active infection and followed them longitudinally. Sequencing used immunoSEQ multiplex PCR; TCRdb keeps in-frame clones, though not all of them. The top ten clones hold over 9% of a sample with some 290,000 clones, 88% of them seen once. The V call is TRBV5-5, the J call TRBJ2-1; 7 bases match TRBD2. The TCR was taken from a woman between 25 and 40 years old with COVID-19, enrolled during active disease. The specimen sequenced was peripheral blood. The CDR3: CASSLRGGDYNEQFF. CDR3 coding DNA: TGTGCCAGCAGCTTGAGGGGAGGGGACTACAATGAGCAGTTCTTC.